The clone carrying this T cell receptor (beta chain) has a count of ten or more. The sample comes from a study of HIV-infected children after antiretroviral therapy interruption. Treatment indicated: PENTA 11 planned treatment interruption arm or continuous ART arm. V lost 1 base and J 6 bases, leaving 14 bases between the germline ends. Germline-derived CDR1 and CDR2 are MGHDK and SYGVNS. The CDR3 covers 15 residues. Unique molecular identifiers were included in an RNA-based 3' RACE TCR library. TCRdb independently ran MiXCR on the 3' RACE reads; one entry per CDR3 protein. The repertoire holds some 40,000 distinct CDR3 sequences, with over 6.5% as singletons.

This TCR derives from a pool of human donors with HIV. Specimen: CD45RA+ CD4+ T cells from PBMCs, pooled from several time points, collected from a donor given antiretroviral therapy, either interrupted or continuous. The subset: naive CD4+ CD45RA+ CD45RO- T cells. This chain links TRBV25-1 with TRBJ2-3; no definite D call. The CDR3 DNA reads as TGTGCCAGCAGTGAATGGGGAAAGGGCTGGGATACGCAGTATTTT. Protein sequence: CASSEWGKGWDTQYF.